Following are 11 T cell receptor beta chains from one sample sequenced in a study of blood T cell repertoires in COVID-19. TCRdb's copy holds only in-frame clones and misses some; the assay was immunoSEQ multiplex PCR. Counted here are 390,000 or so clones, 87% occurring once; the ten biggest clones make up approximately 10%. Sequencing was carried out using PBMCs or T cells enriched from blood (not recorded which). The receptors stem from a woman aged 45 to 65 who had recovered from COVID-19.

The CDR3 DNA is TGTGCCAGCAGCTTCGCCGGGGGAGGAGTTGGGGATACGCAGTATTTT. Its protein is CASSFAGGGVGDTQYF. The rearrangement uses TRBV7-2 and TRBJ2-3; tentatively, D is TRBD2 (6 bases). Trimming removed 3 bases from V and 6 bases from J, with 19 bases in between. CDR3 length: 16 residues. Germline values: CDR1 SGHTA, CDR2 FQGNSA.

The CDR3 sequence is CASSIWGTGGDSPLHF. The CDR3, as DNA: TGTGCCAGTAGTATCTGGGGGACAGGGGGCGATTCACCCCTCCACTTT. The chain uses TRBV19 and TRBJ1-6, with 12 positions matching TRBD1. From germline, CDR1 is LNHDA and CDR2 SQIVND (reference sequence). With V trimmed by 3 bases and J by 8 bases, 5 bases remained unmatched. This CDR3 has 16 residues.

The chain combines TRBV13 with TRBJ1-2; D is unclear. The CDR3 consists of 14 residues. V gave up 3 bases and J gave up 2 bases, with 10 bases separating them. Germline assignment: CDR1 PRHDT and CDR2 FYEKMQ (reference sequence). The CDR3 DNA is TGTGCCAGCAGCTTCGGTGGAGGGAACTATGGCTACACCTTC. This sequence encodes CASSFGGGNYGYTF.

The V call is TRBV9, the J call TRBJ2-5, with TRBD2 identical over 8 bases. The CDR3 is made up of 14 amino acids. Germline CDR1 reads SGDLS; CDR2 reads YYNGEE. V lost 6 bases and J lost 2; bases outside the gene matches: 6. CDR3 sequence reads: CASNREGGQETQYF. The DNA of the CDR3 is TGTGCCAGCAACCGGGAGGGGGGGCAAGAGACCCAGTACTTC.

This chain uses TRBV7-9 with TRBJ1-1, with D tentatively TRBD1 (6 bases). Germline V CDR1 and CDR2: SEHNR, FQNEAQ (reference sequence). The V gene lost 6 bases and the J gene lost 0 bases, with 11 bases spanning the gap. The CDR3 runs 14 residues. The CDR3, as DNA: TGTGCCAGCAGGGGACAAGTACTGAACACTGAAGCTTTCTTT. Amino acids: CASRGQVLNTEAFF.

J is TRBJ1-3 and V is TRBV6-5; perhaps TRBD1 as D (6 bases). Trimming cost V 5 bases and J 0 bases, with 11 bases left between them. The CDR3 has 15 residues. Germline CDR1 and CDR2: MNHEY and SVGAGI. CDR3 bases: TGTGCCAGCAGTCGACAGGCTTCCTCTGGAAACACCATATATTTT. Protein: CASSRQASSGNTIYF.

The chain uses TRBV28 and TRBJ2-2, with 8 positions matching TRBD1. J gave up 5 bases and V 10 bases, and 9 bases lay outside the gene matches. This CDR3 contains 14 residues. Germline CDR1 is MDHEN and CDR2 is SYDVKM. The CDR3 region is CATLQGGMTGELFF. CDR3 DNA: TGTGCCACCTTACAGGGGGGTATGACCGGGGAGCTGTTTTTT.

The chain employs TRBV4-2 and TRBJ1-2; D remains ambiguous. The CDR3 runs to 14 residues. Trimming took off 0 bases at V and 2 bases at J, with 7 bases between the two ends. Germline CDR1 and CDR2: LGHNA and YNFKEQ. The CDR3 coding sequence is TGTGCCAGCAGCCAAGAGTATGAGAACTATGGCTACACCTTC. Translated, it gives CASSQEYENYGYTF.

This clone was observed a few times. The V and J genes are TRBV7-9 and TRBJ1-1; D is ambiguous. This CDR3 spans 11 amino acids. Germline CDR1 reads SEHNR; CDR2 reads FQNEAQ (reference sequence). V gave up 5 bases and J gave up 2 bases, with 3 bases separating them. CDR3 DNA sequence: TGTGCCAGCAGCCGTAACACTGAAGCTTTCTTT. Translated, it gives CASSRNTEAFF.

This clone was picked up a small number of times. This chain connects TRBV10-1 to TRBJ1-3, with D tentatively TRBD1 (5 bases). Germline V gives CDR1 WNHNN, CDR2 SYGVQD (reference sequence). V was pared by 9 bases and J by 4 bases, with 16 bases between. This CDR3 comprises 14 residues. This chain's CDR3 is CARLLQGLGNTIYF. The DNA of the CDR3 is TGCGCCAGGCTCCTCCAGGGTCTGGGAAACACCATATATTTT.

The chain recombines TRBV7-2 with TRBJ1-1, with 8 bases aligning to TRBD1. CDR3 size: 17 residues. Germline V gene sequence: CDR1 SGHTA, CDR2 FQGNSA. V lost 4 bases and J lost 4; bases outside the gene matches: 14. The CDR3 region is CASSSVPGQVFGTEAFF. The CDR3 DNA follows: TGTGCCAGCAGCTCTGTACCGGGACAGGTGTTTGGCACTGAAGCTTTCTTT. The full variable domain, rest sourced from reference TRBV7-2 and TRBJ1-1, is GAGVSQSPSNKVTEKGKDVELRCDPISGHTALYWYRQSLGQGLEFLIYFQGNSAPDKSGLPSDRFSAERTGGSVSTLTIQRTQQEDSAVYLCASSSVPGQVFGTEAFFGQGTRLTVV.